A selection of T cell receptor beta chains follows, all from one sample in a study of blood T cell repertoires in COVID-19. The data were produced by immunoSEQ multiplex PCR, yet TCRdb's version contains in-frame clones alone and is incomplete. The sample has a few hundred thousand clones, nearly 90% seen once. The sample comprised PBMCs or T cells enriched from blood (not recorded which). These TCRs come from a man aged 30 to 39 who had been exposed to COVID-19. Both conserved end residues are part of each CDR3. The order of the fields is J gene, V gene, D gene, clone size, CDR3 DNA, CDR3 protein. A D gene is named only where the DNA matches it firmly. Not all rows give a size; the values are once, few, many and, for expanded clones, a class.

>TRBJ1-3|TRBV30|-|many
TGTGCCTGGAGTGGGACAGGAAACACCATATATTTT
CAWSGTGNTIYF
>TRBJ1-5|TRBV5-8|TRBD1|-
TGTGCCAGCAGCTGGATTGGCGAGACAGGGATGGACAATCAGCCCCAGCATTTT
CASSWIGETGMDNQPQHF
>TRBJ2-5|TRBV6-2/TRBV6-3|TRBD2|-
TGTGCCAGCAGTACGACTAGCCTCCAAGAGACCCAGTACTTC
CASSTTSLQETQYF
>TRBJ2-7|TRBV29-1|TRBD2|-
TGCAGCGTTGATAGGGGAGGGGATTTGGACGAGCAGTACTTC
CSVDRGGDLDEQYF
>TRBJ2-1|TRBV7-3|-|-
TGTGCCAGCAGCTTCTTCCCCGACAGCGAGGAGCAGTTCTTC
CASSFFPDSEEQFF
>TRBJ1-2|TRBV10-3|-|-
TGTGCCATCAGGGCACCAAACTATGGCTACACCTTC
CAIRAPNYGYTF
>TRBJ1-6|TRBV7-9|-|-
TGTGCCAGCAGCAACATGAGGGATTCACCCCTCCACTTT
CASSNMRDSPLHF
>TRBJ1-6|TRBV6-5|-|-
TGTGCCAGCAAGCCCCGCGATATGGGCTCACCCCTCCACTTT
CASKPRDMGSPLHF
>TRBJ1-5|TRBV28|-|-
TGTGCCAGCAGTTTAGACCTTACAGAGGAGGATCAGCCCCAGCATTTT
CASSLDLTEEDQPQHF
>TRBJ2-7|TRBV19|-|-
TGTGCCCTCCACGAGCAGTACTTC
CALHEQYF
>TRBJ2-2|TRBV9|-|-
TGTGCCAGCAGCGTCCAGGCGTACACCGGGGAGCTGTTTTTT
CASSVQAYTGELFF
>TRBJ2-3|TRBV13|TRBD2|-
TGTGCCAGCAGCCCGGCCCGGGGGGGCACAGATACGCAGTATTTT
CASSPARGGTDTQYF
>TRBJ2-6|TRBV18|-|-
TGTGCCAGCTCACCACAGGGGGCTGGGGCCAACGTCCTGACTTTC
CASSPQGAGANVLTF
>TRBJ1-2|TRBV19|-|once
TGTGCCAGTAGTATAAGCGGACCAGGCTATGGCTACACCTTC
CASSISGPGYGYTF
>TRBJ1-6|TRBV5-1|TRBD1|-
TGCGCCAGCAGGAGGGACAGCCCAAGCTCCTATAATTCACCCCTCCACTTT
CASRRDSPSSYNSPLHF
>TRBJ2-7|TRBV5-1|-|-
TGCGCCAGCAGCCCGGACAGTTACGAGCAGTACTTC
CASSPDSYEQYF
>TRBJ2-1|TRBV30|-|-
TGTGCCTTGGGACCGGGTAGCCGCCCCCTCAATGAGCAGTTCTTC
CALGPGSRPLNEQFF
>TRBJ1-2|TRBV18|TRBD1|-
TGTGCCAGCTCACCGAGGGGACAGAACTATGGCTACACCTTC
CASSPRGQNYGYTF
>TRBJ2-2|TRBV19|TRBD1|-
TGTGCCAGTAGTTTGAGGACAGGGGGCGCAACTGGAAACACCGGGGAGCTGTTTTTT
CASSLRTGGATGNTGELFF
>TRBJ1-2|TRBV14|-|once
TGTGCCAGCAGCCAATATGGGACAACTTATGGCTACACCTTC
CASSQYGTTYGYTF
>TRBJ2-3|TRBV2|TRBD1|-
TGTGCCAGCACACCTGGGACAGGGTCTCCCGCAGATACGCAGTATTTT
CASTPGTGSPADTQYF
>TRBJ1-1|TRBV5-1|TRBD1|-
TGCGCCAGCAGCTTTACCGGGACAGGGGACACTGAAGCTTTCTTT
CASSFTGTGDTEAFF
>TRBJ1-5|TRBV4-2|-|-
TGTGCCAGCAGTCCATTCCGGGGGGAACCGCCCCAGCATTTT
CASSPFRGEPPQHF
>TRBJ1-2|TRBV6-5|TRBD1|-
TGTGCCAGCAGACAACAGGGGTCCCCCTCCTATGGCTACACCTTC
CASRQQGSPSYGYTF
>TRBJ1-2|TRBV30|-|-
TGTGCCTGGAGTGTAAGGGGTTCTGGCTACACCTTC
CAWSVRGSGYTF
>TRBJ1-1|TRBV5-4|-|few
TGTGCCACCGCGCCCTCAACCTATATGAACACTGAAGCTTTCTTT
CATAPSTYMNTEAFF
>TRBJ1-3|TRBV28|-|-
TGTGCCAGCAGCCCCCCGACAGGTATCTTACTTAAGGACACCATATATTTT
CASSPPTGILLKDTIYF
>TRBJ2-7|TRBV4-1|TRBD2|once
TGCGCCAGCAGCCTTCGGCGGGGGGGCTCGTACGAGCAGTACTTC
CASSLRRGGSYEQYF
>TRBJ2-5|TRBV4-2|-|-
TGTGCCAGCAGCCCCGGGACACAGCAAGAGACCCAGTACTTC
CASSPGTQQETQYF
>TRBJ2-2|TRBV7-6|TRBD2|-
TGTGCCAGCACCCGGAGCGGGGGAAACACCGGGGAGCTGTTTTTT
CASTRSGGNTGELFF
>TRBJ2-3|TRBV11-2|TRBD2|-
TGTGCCACCAAGATAGCGGGGGGCGTCACAGATACGCAGTATTTT
CATKIAGGVTDTQYF
>TRBJ1-2|TRBV30|-|-
TGTGCCTGGACCCGCGTCGGGTGGGAGGGGAAGTTCTCTGGCTACACCTTC
CAWTRVGWEGKFSGYTF
>TRBJ2-7|TRBV7-6|TRBD1|-
TGTGCCAGCAGCCAGGGACAGGGAATCTCCTACGAGCAGTACTTC
CASSQGQGISYEQYF
>TRBJ1-5|TRBV5-6|-|-
TGTGCCAGCAGCTGGGGAGGGACAAATCAGCCCCAGCATTTT
CASSWGGTNQPQHF
>TRBJ1-4|TRBV4-1|-|once
TGCGCCAGCAGCCAAGAGTCGAAGCCTGCAACTAATGAAAAACTGTTTTTT
CASSQESKPATNEKLFF
>TRBJ1-4|TRBV30|-|-
TGTGCCTGGAGTATGAAGGGGTTACCGAATGAAAAACTGTTTTTT
CAWSMKGLPNEKLFF
>TRBJ2-3|TRBV11-2|-|-
TGTGCCAGCAGCGCCGCGGGGACAGATACGCAGTATTTT
CASSAAGTDTQYF
>TRBJ2-2|TRBV15|TRBD2|-
TGTGCCACCAGCAGAGAGCGGGGGGGCACCGGGGAGCTGTTTTTT
CATSRERGGTGELFF
>TRBJ1-6|TRBV7-8|TRBD1|few
TGTGCCAGCAGCTTAGAGGCCCGGACAGGGGTTTCACCCCTCCACTTT
CASSLEARTGVSPLHF
>TRBJ2-3|TRBV10-1|-|-
TGCGCCAGCAGTGAGTCAGGTAGCGGACACACAGATACGCAGTATTTT
CASSESGSGHTDTQYF
>TRBJ2-7|TRBV7-2|-|-
TGTGCCAGCAGCTCCTCATACGGGGATTACGAGCAGTACTTC
CASSSSYGDYEQYF
>TRBJ2-7|TRBV6-6|TRBD1|-
TGTGCCAGCAGTCCCGGGACAGGCGGGGTTCAAGAGCAGTACTTC
CASSPGTGGVQEQYF
>TRBJ1-6|TRBV30|TRBD1|-
TGTGCCTGCCGGCGGGACAGGGACCTATATAATTCACCCCTCCACTTT
CACRRDRDLYNSPLHF
>TRBJ1-2|TRBV4-3|-|once
TGCGCCAGCAGCCAAGGCCTGACAGGAGATGGCTACACCTTC
CASSQGLTGDGYTF
>TRBJ1-5|TRBV6-1|TRBD1|-
TGTGCCAGCAGTGATTTAACCAGGGGGCGCAATCAGCCCCAGCATTTT
CASSDLTRGRNQPQHF
>TRBJ2-5|TRBV21-1|-|-
TGTGCCAGCAGGCAGGGCCCAGCGCCAATCCAAGAGACCCAGTACTTC
CASRQGPAPIQETQYF
>TRBJ2-1|TRBV3-1/TRBV3-2|TRBD1|few
TGTGCCAGCAGCCAAACAGGGGTGGATGAGCAGTTCTTC
CASSQTGVDEQFF
>TRBJ2-1|TRBV2|-|-
TGTGCCAGCAGTCCAGAGGCAGGGACTAATGAGCAGTTCTTC
CASSPEAGTNEQFF
>TRBJ1-2|TRBV7-9|-|-
TGTGCCAGCAGCTTTCAGGACTACTATGGCTACACCTTC
CASSFQDYYGYTF
>TRBJ2-5|TRBV19|-|-
TGTGCCAGTTCCCGAACAGTTTTAGAGACCCAGTACTTC
CASSRTVLETQYF
>TRBJ1-1|TRBV9|-|-
TGTGCCAGCAGCGTCGTGGCGGCGAACACTGAAGCTTTCTTT
CASSVVAANTEAFF
>TRBJ2-7|TRBV27|TRBD2|-
TGTGCCAGCAGTTTACGGGTAGCGGGGGTATACGAGCAGTACTTC
CASSLRVAGVYEQYF
>TRBJ1-2|TRBV12-3/TRBV12-4|-|once
TGTGCCAGCAGTTACAGGAACTATGGCTACACCTTC
CASSYRNYGYTF
>TRBJ1-5|TRBV7-6|-|-
TGTGCCAGCAGCCAAGGTCATCGGGGGAATCAGCCCCAGCATTTT
CASSQGHRGNQPQHF
>TRBJ1-6|TRBV30|-|-
TGTGCCTGGAGCGCGCAGGGGAATTCACCCCTCCACTTT
CAWSAQGNSPLHF